The 20 T cell receptor beta chains below were found in one sample sequenced in a study of blood T cell repertoires in COVID-19. The data were produced by immunoSEQ multiplex PCR, yet TCRdb's version contains in-frame clones alone and is incomplete. The sample holds 40,000 or so clones, nearly 90% seen once. Sequences were obtained from peripheral blood. The receptors were gathered from a man aged 55-75 years with active or convalescent COVID-19.

The chain carries TRBV9 and TRBJ2-3; 7 nucleotides agree with TRBD2. With V trimmed by 4 bases and J by 5 bases, 4 bases remained unmatched. Looked up from germline, CDR1 is SGDLS and CDR2 is YYNGEE. The CDR3 totals 13 residues. In DNA form, the CDR3 reads TGTGCCAGCAGCTCCGGCGGGGGAGATACGCAGTATTTT. Protein sequence: CASSSGGGDTQYF.

The V call is TRBV3-1 (or the pseudogene TRBV3-2), the J call TRBJ2-5, with D maybe TRBD2 (6 bases). The germline CDR1 and CDR2 sequences are LGHDT and YNNKEL (reference sequence). The CDR3 contains 15 residues. V was trimmed by 0 bases and J by 7 bases, leaving 15 bases between them. CDR3 nucleotide sequence: TGTGCCAGCAGCCAAGATCTACAACCCGGGGGGACCCAGTACTTC. Its translation: CASSQDLQPGGTQYF.

J is TRBJ2-1 and V is TRBV5-1, with D possibly TRBD1 on 6 matching bases. Trimming took 7 bases from V and 6 from J, leaving 11 bases between them. Per the germline V gene, CDR1 is SGHRS and CDR2 is YFSETQ. There are 12 residues in the CDR3. Written as DNA, the CDR3 is TGCGCCAGCCGTCCAGGGGTCAATGAGCAGTTCTTC. Amino acid sequence: CASRPGVNEQFF. Filled out from reference TRBV5-1 and TRBJ2-1, the complete variable domain reads KAGVTQTPRYLIKTRGQQVTLSCSPISGHRSVSWYQQTPGQGLQFLFEYFSETQRNKGNFPGRFSGRQFSNSRSEMNVSTLELGDSALYLCASRPGVNEQFFGPGTRLTVL.

The gene calls are TRBV7-9 and TRBJ2-7; a weak D match, TRBD2 (7 bases). CDR1 and CDR2 (germline): SEHNR, FQNEAQ (reference sequence). Trimming took 1 base from V and 1 from J, leaving 20 bases between them. The CDR3 consists of 18 residues. Here the CDR3 reads CASSLEGGRAASSYEQYF. In DNA form, the CDR3 reads TGTGCCAGCAGCTTAGAAGGGGGGAGGGCAGCGAGTTCCTACGAGCAGTACTTC.

V is TRBV18 and J is TRBJ1-4; 9 nucleotides agree with TRBD1. Germline V CDR1 and CDR2: KGHSH, LQKENI. The CDR3 loop spans 18 amino acids. With V trimmed by 3 bases and J by 7 bases, 15 bases remained unmatched. The CDR3 region is CASSPGTGPPPAGEKLFF. The CDR3 bases are TGTGCCAGCTCACCCGGGACAGGGCCACCTCCGGCGGGTGAAAAACTGTTTTTT.

This clone was seen only once. The genes are TRBV5-6 and TRBJ1-4; 7 positions match TRBD1. Germline V lookup: CDR1 SGHDT, CDR2 YYEEEE. Germline trimming cut 4 bases from V and 8 bases from J; bases unmatched to any gene: 8. The CDR3 loop spans 14 amino acids. CDR3 residues: CASSGGGLGEKLFF. The CDR3 nucleotides read TGTGCCAGCAGCGGAGGGGGCTTAGGGGAAAAACTGTTTTTT.

The V gene is TRBV5-1, the J gene TRBJ1-5; D not resolved. The V and J ends lost 0 bases and 1 base respectively, with 8 bases between them. The CDR3 consists of 15 residues. Germline CDR1 and CDR2: SGHRS and YFSETQ. The CDR3 loop is CASSLDGVSNQPQHF. Here the CDR3 DNA reads TGCGCCAGCAGCTTGGACGGGGTAAGCAATCAGCCCCAGCATTTT.

The chain couples TRBV5-6 to TRBJ2-7; possibly TRBD2 for D (5 bases). The CDR3 consists of 15 residues. Trimming removed 2 bases at V and 2 bases at J, with 14 bases between. Germline loops: CDR1 SGHDT, CDR2 YYEEEE. The DNA for the CDR3 is TGTGCCAGCAGCTTCGGTTTGGAGGCCCCCTACGAGCAGTACTTC. This encodes CASSFGLEAPYEQYF.

CDR3 in DNA: TGTGCCAGCAGCTTATCGGGGGATGGACAGGGGAAACATGAAGCTTTCTTT. Protein: CASSLSGDGQGKHEAFF. The chain carries TRBV7-8 and TRBJ1-1; 9 bases map to TRBD1. CDR1 and CDR2 from the germline V gene are SGHVS and FQNEAQ. Trimming removed 2 bases from V and 7 bases from J; junction bases left unmatched: 14. The CDR3 runs 17 residues.

J is TRBJ2-7 and V is TRBV5-4; 9 nucleotides align to TRBD2. Germline V gene lookup returns CDR1 SGHNT and CDR2 YYREEE (reference sequence). J gave up 1 base and V 2 bases, and 4 bases lay outside the gene matches. The CDR3 contains 15 residues. The CDR3 region is CASSFPGLASYEQYF. In nucleotides, the CDR3 is TGTGCCAGCAGCTTCCCGGGACTAGCATCCTACGAGCAGTACTTC.

V is TRBV15 and J is TRBJ1-5; D is undetermined. CDR3 size: 13 residues. CDR1 LNHNV and CDR2 YYDKDF come from the germline V gene (reference sequence). Trimming shortened V by 6 bases and J by 3 bases, and 9 bases separated the two germline ends. The CDR3 region has the DNA TGTGCCACCAGGGCAGGCCCCAATCAGCCCCAGCATTTT. Its protein product is CATRAGPNQPQHF. The variable domain in full, with the rest retrieved from reference TRBV15 and TRBJ1-5, is DAMVIQNPRYQVTQFGKPVTLSCSQTLNHNVMYWYQQKSSQAPKLLFHYYDKDFNNEADTPDNFQSRRPNTSFCFLDIRSPGLGDTAMYLCATRAGPNQPQHFGDGTRLSIL.

V is TRBV5-1 and J is TRBJ2-7; tentative D call: TRBD1 (5 bases). The V and J ends lost 4 bases and 0 bases respectively, with 11 bases between them. Germline V gives CDR1 SGHRS, CDR2 YFSETQ. The CDR3 runs 14 residues. The CDR3 region has the DNA TGCGCCAGCAGCCCCGACAGTAACTCCTACGAGCAGTACTTC. This encodes CASSPDSNSYEQYF. Looking up the rest from reference TRBV5-1 and TRBJ2-7 gives the full variable domain: KAGVTQTPRYLIKTRGQQVTLSCSPISGHRSVSWYQQTPGQGLQFLFEYFSETQRNKGNFPGRFSGRQFSNSRSEMNVSTLELGDSALYLCASSPDSNSYEQYFGPGTRLTVT.

The V gene is TRBV5-1, the J gene TRBJ2-1, with TRBD2 matching 13 bases. This CDR3 has 15 residues. Germline CDR1 and CDR2: SGHRS and YFSETQ. The V and J ends lost 7 bases and 3 bases, in that order; junction bases with no gene match: 4. CDR3 amino acids: CASGLAGVYYNEQFF. The CDR3 DNA reads TGCGCCAGCGGACTAGCGGGAGTTTACTACAATGAGCAGTTCTTC. The complete variable domain, with remaining parts taken from reference TRBV5-1 and TRBJ2-1, reads KAGVTQTPRYLIKTRGQQVTLSCSPISGHRSVSWYQQTPGQGLQFLFEYFSETQRNKGNFPGRFSGRQFSNSRSEMNVSTLELGDSALYLCASGLAGVYYNEQFFGPGTRLTVL.

The sample holds one count of this clone. V is TRBV5-1 and J is TRBJ1-4; D is unresolved. The V end lost 2 bases, the J end lost 3 bases, and 11 bases lay between the germline ends. CDR3 size: 15 residues. Per the germline V gene, CDR1 is SGHRS and CDR2 is YFSETQ. This CDR3 is CASSFGHEANEKLFF. The DNA of the CDR3 is TGCGCCAGCAGCTTTGGCCACGAGGCTAATGAAAAACTGTTTTTT.

The V gene is TRBV30, the J gene TRBJ1-6; 8 bases are a match to TRBD1. The CDR3 contains 16 residues. V gave up 3 bases and J gave up 0 bases; unmatched junction bases: 4. Germline V CDR1 and CDR2: GTSNPN, SVGIG (reference sequence). The CDR3 DNA follows: TGTGCCTGGAGACGGACAGGGAGCTCCTATAATTCACCCCTCCACTTT. Amino acid sequence: CAWRRTGSSYNSPLHF.

Regarding this clone: The same CDR3 also results from other DNA sequences found in this sample. The CDR3 nucleotides read TGTGCCAGCAGTTTACGGACAGAAAACACCGGGGAGCTGTTTTTT. As protein: CASSLRTENTGELFF. This chain links TRBV28 with TRBJ2-2; perhaps TRBD1 as D (6 bases). This CDR3 is built from 15 residues. The germline V and J ends were trimmed by 2 bases and 2 bases, with 9 bases remaining between them. Germline V lookup: CDR1 MDHEN, CDR2 SYDVKM.

V is TRBV5-1 and J is TRBJ2-5, with 8 bases lining up with TRBD2. The CDR3 covers 14 residues. Germline CDR1 reads SGHRS; CDR2 reads YFSETQ. J was trimmed by 4 bases and V by 0 bases; bases with no gene match: 2. The CDR3 is CASSLVGGGETQYF. The CDR3 DNA follows: TGCGCCAGCAGCTTGGTCGGGGGGGGAGAGACCCAGTACTTC.

This chain connects TRBV2 to TRBJ2-3; D is possibly TRBD2 (5 bases). CDR1 and CDR2 from the germline V gene are SNHLY and FYNNEI. This CDR3 region has 14 residues. V lost 2 bases and J 2 bases, leaving 8 bases between the germline ends. The CDR3 DNA reads TGTGCCAGCAGTGAAAGCGGAAACACAGATACGCAGTATTTT. Translating it yields CASSESGNTDTQYF. Full variable domain (missing parts from reference TRBV2 and TRBJ2-3): EPEVTQTPSHQVTQMGQEVILRCVPISNHLYFYWYRQILGQKVEFLVSFYNNEISEKSEIFDDQFSVERPDGSNFTLKIRSTKLEDSAMYFCASSESGNTDTQYFGPGTRLTVL.

The genes are TRBV5-1 and TRBJ1-2; unclear D gene. V shed 4 bases and J shed 4 bases, with 14 bases lying between them. This CDR3 is 14 amino acids long. The germline V gene encodes CDR1 SGHRS and CDR2 YFSETQ. Here the CDR3 DNA reads TGCGCCAGCAGCGTGGGAGGATTGGGCTATGGCTACACCTTC. Residues: CASSVGGLGYGYTF.

Here the CDR3 reads CASSQGLAGGPETQYF. The CDR3 DNA sequence: TGTGCCAGCAGCCAAGGACTAGCGGGAGGGCCAGAGACCCAGTACTTC. The rearrangement links TRBV3-1 (or the pseudogene TRBV3-2) to TRBJ2-5; 14 nucleotides align to TRBD2. This CDR3 is 16 amino acids long. J lost 4 bases, V lost 1 base, and 2 bases had no gene match. Per the germline V gene, CDR1 is LGHDT and CDR2 is YNNKEL (reference sequence).